Sequencing of this TCR beta chain was carried out in a study of cytomegalovirus exposure and HLA in healthy donors. On this clone itself: Its cognate antigen is unknown.

The PCR ran on 60 Vbeta and 13 Jbeta primers. Generated by immunoSEQ multiplex PCR, the TCRdb table keeps only in-frame clones and is missing some. The sample carries roughly 140,000 clones, about three quarters recorded once. The CDR3 sequence is 14 residues long. Germline V CDR1 and CDR2: SGHAT, FQNNGV. V lost 5 bases and J lost 5, with 15 bases in between. Findings and limits, study-wide: In a later analysis, HLA-associated TCR beta chains were more clonally expanded than equally common others. Judged likely to be a sequencing artifact was a cluster of highly shared sequence variants. An Asian-associated ancestry cluster reportedly showed fewer N-insertions than the roughly 700-donor mean in a later analysis.

This clonotype was obtained from a woman in her twenties or thirties in good health and CMV-seronegative. Material for sequencing was PBMCs. The chain recombines TRBV11-2 with TRBJ1-1, with D hard to call. The CDR3 DNA follows: TGTGCCAGCAGCAGCCAGGAGAGGGAGACTGAAGCTTTCTTT. Its translation is CASSSQERETEAFF.